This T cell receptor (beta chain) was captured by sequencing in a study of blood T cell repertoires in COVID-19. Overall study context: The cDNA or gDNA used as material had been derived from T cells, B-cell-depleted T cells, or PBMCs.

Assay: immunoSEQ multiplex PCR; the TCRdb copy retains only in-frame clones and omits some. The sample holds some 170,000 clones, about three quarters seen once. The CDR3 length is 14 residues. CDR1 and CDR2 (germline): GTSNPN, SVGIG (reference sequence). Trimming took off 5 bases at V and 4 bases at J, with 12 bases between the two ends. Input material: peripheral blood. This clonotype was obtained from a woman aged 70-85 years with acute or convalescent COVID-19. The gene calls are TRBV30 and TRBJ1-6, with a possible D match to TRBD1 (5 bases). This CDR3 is CAWAPRQYNSPLHF. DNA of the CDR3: TGTGCCTGGGCCCCCCGACAGTATAATTCACCCCTCCACTTT. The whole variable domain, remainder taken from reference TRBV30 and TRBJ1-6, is SQTIHQWPATLVQPVGSPLSLECTVEGTSNPNLYWYRQAAGRGLQLLFYSVGIGQISSEVPQNLSASRPQDRQFILSSKKLLLSDSGFYLCAWAPRQYNSPLHFGNGTRLTVT.